This entry features one TCR beta chain sequence. Its antigen remains unknown. Each TCR beta library was made by quantitative 5'-RACE that incorporated molecular barcodes. MiXCR was run by TCRdb on the 5' RACE reads, yielding one entry per CDR3 protein. The sample yields 750,000 to 850,000 distinct CDR3 sequences, 12% seen once. The data stem from a study of CD8 T cells in ankylosing spondylitis. Overall study findings and caveats: In ankylosing spondylitis blood, a motif of fewer than 10 highly homologous TCR beta variants appeared characteristic. Significant enrichment of disease-linked clones was reportedly seen in matched ankylosing spondylitis synovial fluid.

The CDR3 is 14 amino acids. Trimming cost V 0 bases and J 4 bases, with 8 bases left between them. Germline V CDR1 and CDR2: SGHRS, YFSETQ. The chain links TRBV5-1 to TRBJ1-3; D not certain. The clonotype originates from a male donor with ankylosing spondylitis. What was sequenced was blood, either unsorted or a sorted T cell fraction (not recorded which). The CDR3 region has the DNA TGCGCCAGCAGCTTGGGCGCAGACGGAAACACCATATATTTT. The encoded protein is CASSLGADGNTIYF. Drawing the rest from reference TRBV5-1 and TRBJ1-3, the complete variable domain is KAGVTQTPRYLIKTRGQQVTLSCSPISGHRSVSWYQQTPGQGLQFLFEYFSETQRNKGNFPGRFSGRQFSNSRSEMNVSTLELGDSALYLCASSLGADGNTIYFGEGSWLTVV.